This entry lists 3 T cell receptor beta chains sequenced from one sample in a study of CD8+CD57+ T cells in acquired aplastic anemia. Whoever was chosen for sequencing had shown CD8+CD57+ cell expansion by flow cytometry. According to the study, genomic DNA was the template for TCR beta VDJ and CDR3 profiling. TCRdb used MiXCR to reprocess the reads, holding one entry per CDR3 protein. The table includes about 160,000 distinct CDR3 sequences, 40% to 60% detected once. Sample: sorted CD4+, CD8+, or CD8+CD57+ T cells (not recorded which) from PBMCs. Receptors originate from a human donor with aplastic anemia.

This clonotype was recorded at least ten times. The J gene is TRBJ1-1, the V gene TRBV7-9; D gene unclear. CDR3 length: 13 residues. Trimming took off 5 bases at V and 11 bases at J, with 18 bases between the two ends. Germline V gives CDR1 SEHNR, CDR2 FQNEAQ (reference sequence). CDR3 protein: CASSHPGWARAFF. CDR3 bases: TGTGCCAGCAGCCACCCCGGGTGGGCGCGGGCTTTCTTT.

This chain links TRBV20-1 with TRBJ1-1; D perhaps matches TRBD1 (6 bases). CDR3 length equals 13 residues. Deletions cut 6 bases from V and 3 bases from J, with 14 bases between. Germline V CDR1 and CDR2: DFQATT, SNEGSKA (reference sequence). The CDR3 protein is CSAAQGGDTEAFF. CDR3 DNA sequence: TGCAGTGCCGCACAGGGAGGCGACACTGAAGCTTTCTTT.

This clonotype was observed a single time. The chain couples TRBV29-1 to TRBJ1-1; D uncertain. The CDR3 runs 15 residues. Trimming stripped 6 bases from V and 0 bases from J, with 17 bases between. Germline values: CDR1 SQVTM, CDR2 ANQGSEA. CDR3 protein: CSVPRVGYMNTEAFF. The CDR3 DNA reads TGCAGCGTGCCGAGGGTCGGGTATATGAACACTGAAGCTTTCTTT.